This entry describes one T cell receptor (beta chain). Its antigen is undetermined. The entry originates in a study of cytomegalovirus exposure and HLA in healthy donors. Study background: An earlier analysis found around 100 million unique TCR beta sequences from about 190 million T cells.

General study findings and limits: A later analysis found TCR association rates differed by HLA locus, highest for DRB1 and lowest for HLA-C. Cytomegalovirus status, reportedly, was diagnosed with high specificity and sensitivity by the classifier.

13 Jbeta primers and 60 Vbeta primers were used for the PCR. Libraries were prepared by immunoSEQ multiplex PCR; TCRdb keeps only in-frame clonotypes and omits some of them. The data contain fewer than 250,000 clones, 76% of them singletons. Germline V gene sequence: CDR1 SGHVS, CDR2 FQNEAQ. The CDR3 loop spans 15 amino acids. Losses at the gene ends were 3 bases for V and 6 bases for J; bases not matched to a gene: 9. The J gene is TRBJ1-2, the V gene TRBV7-8; 8 bases match TRBD1. The sequence was collected from a man aged 18 to 29 in good health and CMV-seronegative. The source material was PBMCs. The CDR3 DNA reads as TGTGCCAGCAGCTTGATAGGGACAGGACAAGATGGCTACACCTTC. This gives the protein CASSLIGTGQDGYTF. The full variable domain, in which reference TRBV7-8 and TRBJ1-2 provide the parts outside the CDR3, is GAGVSQSPRYKVAKRGQDVALRCDPISGHVSLFWYQQALGQGPEFLTYFQNEAQLDKSGLPSDRFFAERPEGSVSTLKIQRTQQEDSAVYLCASSLIGTGQDGYTFGSGTRLTVV.